The 30 T cell receptor beta chains in this list originate from one sample, sequenced in a study of cytomegalovirus exposure and HLA in healthy donors. The PCR used 60 Vbeta and 13 Jbeta primers. TCRdb keeps only in-frame clones here, not all; method: immunoSEQ multiplex PCR. The repertoire holds about 100,000 clones, with about four fifths as singletons. Material for sequencing was PBMCs. The receptors were sampled from a female donor in good health and CMV-seropositive.

This clone was found a few times. This sequence joins TRBV27 and TRBJ2-7; 10 nucleotides match TRBD2. The germline V gene has CDR1 MNHEY and CDR2 SMNVEV (reference sequence). The V and J ends lost 2 bases and 2 bases, in that order; junction bases with no gene match: 6. The CDR3 extends over 16 amino acids. In nucleotides, the CDR3 is TGTGCCAGCAGTTTAAGGTCCACTAGCGGGACCTACGAGCAGTACTTC. Translating it yields CASSLRSTSGTYEQYF.

The chain employs TRBV4-2 and TRBJ2-7; tentatively, D is TRBD1 (6 bases). The CDR3 spans 14 residues. Germline values: CDR1 LGHNA, CDR2 YNFKEQ. With 6 bases removed from V and 4 bases from J, the gap between germline ends came to 16 bases. DNA of the CDR3: TGTGCCAGCAGTGACGAGACAGGAGCTTACGAGCAGTACTTC. Amino acids: CASSDETGAYEQYF.

V gene TRBV7-2 combines with J gene TRBJ1-2, with 8 bases identical to TRBD1. Germline V gene data show CDR1 as SGHTA and CDR2 as FQGNSA. The CDR3 is 17 residues long. Trimming took 2 bases from V and 0 from J; bases not matched to a gene: 8. In DNA form, the CDR3 reads TGTGCCAGCAGCTTACCGCAGGAGACAGGGGCTAACTATGGCTACACCTTC. Residues: CASSLPQETGANYGYTF. Filled out from reference TRBV7-2 and TRBJ1-2, the complete variable domain reads GAGVSQSPSNKVTEKGKDVELRCDPISGHTALYWYRQSLGQGLEFLIYFQGNSAPDKSGLPSDRFSAERTGGSVSTLTIQRTQQEDSAVYLCASSLPQETGANYGYTFGSGTRLTVV.

The V and J genes are TRBV18 and TRBJ1-1; weak D call: TRBD1 (5 bases). The CDR3 loop spans 15 amino acids. V was trimmed by 6 bases and J by 0 bases, leaving 14 bases between them. Germline CDR1 KGHSH, CDR2 LQKENI. The CDR3, as DNA: TGTGCCAGCTCGCCTCCCCGGGGGTTGAACACTGAAGCTTTCTTT. This sequence encodes CASSPPRGLNTEAFF.

The V gene is TRBV29-1, the J gene TRBJ2-5, with 14 bases identical to TRBD2. The V gene's germline CDR1 is SQVTM and CDR2 ANQGSEA. The CDR3 runs 14 residues. After removal of 6 bases from V and 1 base from J, the junction contained 1 base not matched to a gene. CDR3 DNA: TGCAGCGTCGGACTAGCGGGGGGCCAAGAGACCCAGTACTTC. Amino acid sequence: CSVGLAGGQETQYF.

The chain employs TRBV5-8 and TRBJ2-1; 7 nucleotides align to TRBD2. V was pared by 3 bases and J by 8 bases, with 11 bases of the junction left unmatched. The length of the CDR3 is 15 residues. CDR1 is SGHTS, CDR2 YDEGEE, per germline. The CDR3 sequence: CASSWGRLALHEQFF. For the CDR3, the DNA is TGTGCCAGCAGCTGGGGTCGACTAGCACTCCATGAGCAGTTCTTC.

The rearrangement links TRBV5-1 to TRBJ2-4, with 7 bases lining up with TRBD1. Looked up from germline, CDR1 is SGHRS and CDR2 is YFSETQ. Unmatched junction bases numbered 2, after V lost 3 bases and J lost 2 bases. The CDR3 has 14 residues. CDR3 nucleotide sequence: TGCGCCAGCAGCTGGGACAGATCCAAAAACATTCAGTACTTC. Encoded protein: CASSWDRSKNIQYF. Filled out from reference TRBV5-1 and TRBJ2-4, the complete variable domain reads KAGVTQTPRYLIKTRGQQVTLSCSPISGHRSVSWYQQTPGQGLQFLFEYFSETQRNKGNFPGRFSGRQFSNSRSEMNVSTLELGDSALYLCASSWDRSKNIQYFGAGTRLSVL.

Remarks on this clone: At one end the junction does not follow the germline gene, possibly because of a read error. The sample holds other DNA sequences that translate to the same CDR3. V and J are TRBV30 and TRBJ2-7, with TRBD1 matching over 7 bases. The CDR3 contains 15 residues. Germline loops: CDR1 GTSNPN, CDR2 SVGIG (reference sequence). The CDR3 DNA follows: TGTGCCTGGAGTAAGGGACAGCCTAACTCCTACGAGCAGTACTTT. As protein: CAWSKGQPNSYEQYF.

In its sample, this clone was seen a few times. The gene calls are TRBV30 and TRBJ2-2; TRBD1 is a possible D gene (6 bases). The CDR3 spans 15 residues. Germline loops: CDR1 GTSNPN, CDR2 SVGIG (reference sequence). Trimming shortened V by 2 bases and J by 6 bases, and 16 bases separated the two germline ends. The CDR3 DNA sequence: TGTGCCTGGAGTCTCCCAGGGACAAGATCCGGGGAGCTGTTTTTT. As protein: CAWSLPGTRSGELFF.

The gene calls are TRBV6-5 and TRBJ2-7; possible D gene TRBD1, 6 bases. The V end was cut by 0 bases, the J end by 3 bases, with 9 bases between. This CDR3 is built from 14 residues. Germline CDR1 is MNHEY and CDR2 is SVGAGI. CDR3 in amino acids: CASSYSNRVYEQYF. CDR3 DNA: TGTGCCAGCAGTTACTCGAACAGGGTCTACGAGCAGTACTTC.

The chain is built from TRBV7-8 and TRBJ2-1, with unresolved D. This CDR3 contains 13 residues. V lost 1 base and J 7 bases, leaving 8 bases between the germline ends. Germline values: CDR1 SGHVS, CDR2 FQNEAQ. CDR3 sequence reads: CASSLVRLNEQFF. CDR3 in DNA: TGTGCCAGCAGCTTAGTGCGCCTGAATGAGCAGTTCTTC.

This clone was detected a few times. This chain connects TRBV5-4 to TRBJ2-4, with D maybe TRBD2 (6 bases). The CDR3 is made up of 15 amino acids. The V gene lost 1 base and the J gene lost 8 bases, with 16 bases spanning the gap. The germline CDR1 and CDR2 sequences are SGHNT and YYREEE (reference sequence). The CDR3, as DNA: TGTGCCAGCAGCTTGAATTCTCCCCCGGGGGACATTCAGTACTTC. Protein sequence: CASSLNSPPGDIQYF. Full variable domain (outside the CDR3, taken from reference TRBV5-4 and TRBJ2-4): ETGVTQSPTHLIKTRGQQVTLRCSSQSGHNTVSWYQQALGQGPQFIFQYYREEENGRGNFPPRFSGLQFPNYSSELNVNALELDDSALYLCASSLNSPPGDIQYFGAGTRLSVL.

The genes are TRBV6-1 and TRBJ2-7; TRBD1 aligns across 8 bases. V gave up 6 bases and J gave up 3 bases; unmatched junction bases: 7. The CDR3 loop spans 14 amino acids. CDR1 and CDR2 (germline): MNHNS, SASEGT. The CDR3, as DNA: TGTGCCAGCAGCTCCGGGACAGGAAACTACGAGCAGTACTTC. Its translation: CASSSGTGNYEQYF.

V and J are TRBV18 and TRBJ1-1; TRBD1 matches at 8 bases. This CDR3 is 15 amino acids long. The V gene's germline CDR1 is KGHSH and CDR2 LQKENI. With 1 base clipped from V and 4 bases from J, the junction kept 5 bases outside the gene matches. The CDR3 sequence is CASSPQPGGGTEAFF. CDR3 nucleotide sequence: TGTGCCAGCTCACCACAACCAGGGGGCGGCACTGAAGCTTTCTTT. The complete variable domain, with remaining parts taken from reference TRBV18 and TRBJ1-1, reads NAGVMQNPRHLVRRRGQEARLRCSPMKGHSHVYWYRQLPEEGLKFMVYLQKENIIDESGMPKERFSAEFPKEGPSILRIQQVVRGDSAAYFCASSPQPGGGTEAFFGQGTRLTVV.

A remark on this clone: Germline and junction disagree at one end, which may indicate a read error. The chain has TRBV10-2 and TRBJ2-6; TRBD1 is a possible D gene (5 bases). Germline CDR1 and CDR2: WSHSY and SAAADI. There are 13 residues in the CDR3. CDR3 protein: CASTSSGANGLTF. The CDR3, as DNA: TGCGCCAGCACATCCTCTGGGGCCAACGGCCTGACTTTC.

The chain couples TRBV5-4 to TRBJ2-2, with D uncertain. The CDR3 runs to 16 residues. Trimming shortened V by 4 bases and J by 4 bases, and 17 bases separated the two germline ends. Germline CDR1 and CDR2: SGHNT and YYREEE (reference sequence). The CDR3 is CASSPAASLITGELFF. CDR3 bases: TGTGCCAGCAGCCCCGCTGCCTCACTGATCACCGGGGAGCTGTTTTTT.

V and J are TRBV19 and TRBJ2-7; TRBD1 aligns across 8 bases. Trimming removed 6 bases from V and 3 bases from J; junction bases left unmatched: 13. CDR3 length: 16 amino acids. Looked up from germline, CDR1 is LNHDA and CDR2 is SQIVND (reference sequence). The CDR3: CASSSFRSGQGYEQYF. The DNA of the CDR3 is TGTGCCAGTAGCTCATTCAGGTCCGGACAGGGCTACGAGCAGTACTTC.

The gene calls are TRBV30 and TRBJ1-5; 7 nucleotides agree with TRBD1. V gave up 0 bases and J gave up 7 bases; unmatched junction bases: 6. Germline V CDR1 and CDR2: GTSNPN, SVGIG (reference sequence). The CDR3 spans 14 residues. The CDR3 reads CAWSVTDRAQPQHF. The CDR3 nucleotides are TGTGCCTGGAGTGTAACCGACAGGGCCCAGCCCCAGCATTTT. Full variable domain (outside the CDR3, taken from reference TRBV30 and TRBJ1-5): SQTIHQWPATLVQPVGSPLSLECTVEGTSNPNLYWYRQAAGRGLQLLFYSVGIGQISSEVPQNLSASRPQDRQFILSSKKLLLSDSGFYLCAWSVTDRAQPQHFGDGTRLSIL.

V is TRBV6-4 and J is TRBJ2-4; possible D gene TRBD2, 6 bases. CDR3 length: 12 amino acids. The V end lost 4 bases, the J end lost 14 bases, and 15 bases lay between the germline ends. Germline V gives CDR1 MRHNA, CDR2 SNTAGT. CDR3: CASSGRGTEKYF. The DNA for the CDR3 is TGTGCCAGCAGTGGCCGGGGGACTGAGAAGTACTTC.

This sequence joins TRBV7-9 and TRBJ2-2; a weak D match, TRBD2 (6 bases). V was cut by 0 bases and J by 4 bases, with 9 bases left in between. Germline loops: CDR1 SEHNR, CDR2 FQNEAQ (reference sequence). The CDR3 contains 15 residues. The CDR3 bases are TGTGCCAGCAGCTTAGCGGGAGGCGTCACCGGGGAGCTGTTTTTT. It codes for CASSLAGGVTGELFF.

This rearrangement joins TRBV19 to TRBJ1-1; D unclear. The CDR3 covers 11 residues. The V end was cut by 6 bases, the J end by 6 bases, with 8 bases between. Germline CDR1 is LNHDA and CDR2 is SQIVND (reference sequence). The CDR3 protein is CASRVGAEAFF. The DNA of the CDR3 is TGTGCCAGTAGGGTGGGAGCTGAAGCTTTCTTT.

Points on this clone: This sample also contains other DNA sequences that code for the same CDR3. The V gene is TRBV5-1, the J gene TRBJ2-1; D is perhaps TRBD2 (6 bases). Trimming took 0 bases from V and 2 from J, leaving 9 bases between them. The CDR3 length is 15 residues. Germline CDR1 and CDR2: SGHRS and YFSETQ. The CDR3 region has the DNA TGCGCCAGCAGCTTGGCCGGCGGGACCTACAATGAGCAGTTCTTC. Its protein is CASSLAGGTYNEQFF.

V gene TRBV2 combines with J gene TRBJ2-1; D gene unclear. The CDR3 contains 11 residues. CDR1 and CDR2 (germline): SNHLY, FYNNEI. The V gene lost 2 bases and the J gene lost 14 bases, with 10 bases spanning the gap. The CDR3 DNA reads TGTGCCAGCAGTGAATCAGGTTTGAAGTTCTTC. It is translated as CASSESGLKFF.

The rearrangement uses TRBV4-2 and TRBJ2-5; TRBD2 might be the D (5 bases). The CDR3 consists of 13 residues. Germline CDR1 is LGHNA and CDR2 is YNFKEQ. Between the trimmed V and J ends, which lost 2 bases and 7 bases, there was a span of 11 bases. This chain's CDR3 is CASSQQLVGTQYF. In DNA, the CDR3 is TGTGCCAGCAGCCAACAACTAGTGGGGACCCAGTACTTC.

This clone was detected a few times. Other DNA sequences in this specimen translate into the identical CDR3. The rearrangement uses TRBV7-9 and TRBJ1-2; 9 bases agree with TRBD1. V lost 5 bases and J lost 4; bases outside the gene matches: 2. The CDR3 extends over 13 amino acids. CDR1 and CDR2 from the germline V gene are SEHNR and FQNEAQ (reference sequence). The CDR3 region has the DNA TGTGCCAGCAGCCCGGACAGGGGCTATGGCTACACCTTC. Translation: CASSPDRGYGYTF.

This chain uses TRBV10-2 with TRBJ1-5, with 7 bases identical to TRBD1. V dropped 4 bases and J dropped 6; count of bases not matched to a gene: 6. CDR3 length equals 14 residues. The germline CDR1 and CDR2 sequences are WSHSY and SAAADI. In DNA form, the CDR3 reads TGCGCCAGCAGTGTGGGTACAGGGGCTCAGCCCCAGCATTTT. Residues: CASSVGTGAQPQHF.

V and J are TRBV30 and TRBJ1-2, with TRBD1 matching over 9 bases. J lost 2 bases, V lost 4 bases, and 8 bases had no gene match. Germline CDR1 reads GTSNPN; CDR2 reads SVGIG (reference sequence). This CDR3 has 15 amino acids. The CDR3 reads CAWTPGGTGNYGYTF. The CDR3 bases are TGTGCCTGGACGCCGGGGGGGACAGGGAACTATGGCTACACCTTC. Based on the CDR3 plus reference TRBV30 and TRBJ1-2, the full variable domain is SQTIHQWPATLVQPVGSPLSLECTVEGTSNPNLYWYRQAAGRGLQLLFYSVGIGQISSEVPQNLSASRPQDRQFILSSKKLLLSDSGFYLCAWTPGGTGNYGYTFGSGTRLTVV.

The chain carries TRBV30 and TRBJ1-1; 7 bases agree with TRBD1. The J segment lost 3 bases and the V segment lost 4 bases, leaving 8 bases of the junction unmatched. CDR1 is GTSNPN, CDR2 SVGIG, per germline (reference sequence). This CDR3 spans 14 amino acids. CDR3 sequence (DNA): TGTGCCTGGAATCCGACAGGGATGGACACTGAAGCTTTCTTT. This sequence encodes CAWNPTGMDTEAFF.

The rearrangement joins TRBV30 to TRBJ1-3; TRBD1 matches at 7 bases. The V and J ends lost 0 bases and 3 bases, in that order; junction bases with no gene match: 5. CDR3 size: 15 residues. Germline V gene data show CDR1 as GTSNPN and CDR2 as SVGIG (reference sequence). This chain's CDR3 is CAWSVRDRRGNTIYF. CDR3 nucleotide sequence: TGTGCCTGGAGTGTCCGGGACAGACGTGGAAACACCATATATTTT.

This chain links TRBV7-9 with TRBJ2-3; 7 bases are shared with TRBD1. This CDR3 has 14 residues. V trimming: 5 bases; J trimming: 1 base; junction bases outside the gene matches: 3. Germline V gives CDR1 SEHNR, CDR2 FQNEAQ (reference sequence). The CDR3 nucleotides read TGTGCCAGCAGCCACGGACAGGGCACAGATACGCAGTATTTT. Protein product: CASSHGQGTDTQYF. Based on the CDR3 plus reference TRBV7-9 and TRBJ2-3, the full variable domain is DTGVSQNPRHKITKRGQNVTFRCDPISEHNRLYWYRQTLGQGPEFLTYFQNEAQLEKSRLLSDRFSAERPKGSFSTLEIQRTEQGDSAMYLCASSHGQGTDTQYFGPGTRLTVL.